This TCR beta chain derives from a study of cytomegalovirus exposure and HLA in healthy donors. Whole-study findings and limits: Presence/absence analyses assumed roughly uniform sequencing depth across donors, which may not hold.

V was clipped by 6 bases and J by 6 bases; unmatched bases: 14. CDR1 and CDR2 (germline): MDHEN, SYDVKM. The CDR3 length is 16 residues. Note on this clone: Its matching antigen is unknown.

13 Jbeta primers and 60 Vbeta primers were used for the PCR. Assay used: immunoSEQ multiplex PCR; TCRdb lists only in-frame clones, some missing. The table lists 80,000 or so clones, over 60% of them singletons. The specimen was PBMCs. The chain employs TRBV28 and TRBJ1-1, with 9 bases fitting TRBD1. This clonotype was obtained from a man aged 35 to 55 in good health and CMV-seronegative. The CDR3 sequence is CASRPQPGQGFSEAFF. The CDR3 DNA reads as TGTGCCAGCAGGCCCCAACCGGGACAGGGATTTTCTGAAGCTTTCTTT. Full variable domain (rest looked up from reference TRBV28 and TRBJ1-1): DVKVTQSSRYLVKRTGEKVFLECVQDMDHENMFWYRQDPGLGLRLIYFSYDVKMKEKGDIPEGYSVSREKKERFSLILESASTNQTSMYLCASRPQPGQGFSEAFFGQGTRLTVV.